This paragraph reports one T cell receptor (beta chain). Antigen: not known. Using constant-segment primers, 5'RACE produced TCR alpha and TCR beta cDNA libraries carrying sample barcodes and UMIs. From the 5' RACE reads, TCRdb called clonotypes with MiXCR, one entry per CDR3 protein. The repertoire holds 200,000 to 250,000 distinct CDR3 sequences, with 15% as singletons. The trim removed 6 bases at V and 3 bases at J, leaving 1 base unmatched. The CDR3 spans 12 residues. Germline CDR1 is MNHEY and CDR2 is SVGEGT. This entry comes from a study of T-cell memory formation after mild COVID-19. Study-level points and caveats: Second-wave clones reaching peak frequency on day 37 lacked confirmed SARS-CoV-2 specificity. CD4+ bias marked clones expanding day 15 to 37, unlike balanced contracting clones. Contracting CD8+ clones were enriched in EMRA, CD4+ mainly in CM and EM.

The rearrangement uses TRBV6-2 or TRBV6-3 and TRBJ2-5, with 7 bases lining up with TRBD1. Sequenced material: PBMCs or a T cell subset sorted from them (not recorded which). The clonotype comes from an adult woman who had mild COVID-19 (a few samples of this study predate the infection). Cell type and time point are not known. The CDR3 DNA reads TGTGCCAGCAGGCAGGGGGAAGAGACCCAGTACTTC. Translating gives CASRQGEETQYF.